This T cell receptor beta chain is from a study of T cell repertoires in cytomegalovirus infection. From the reads, TCRdb called clonotypes with MiXCR, one entry per CDR3 protein. The sample includes some 100,000 distinct CDR3 sequences, about 30% seen only once; the top ten take around 80%. In its sample, this clonotype was seen a few times. Its cognate antigen is unknown. V lost 6 bases to trimming and J lost 6 bases, with 26 bases between them. The CDR3 is 17 amino acids. Germline CDR1 and CDR2: LNHDA and SQIVND (reference sequence). The sample here was CD8+ T cells from cultured PBMCs, taken from culture after CMV antigen stimulation. The genes are TRBV19 and TRBJ1-1; D is uncertain. The clonotype comes from a human donor in good health (CMV status not recorded). Some clones in this sample may be carry-over from other donors' samples. The CDR3, as DNA: TGTGCCAGTAGGGCGGCCGCCCTCCTTACCTCCCCCGCTGAAGCTTTCTTT. It translates to CASRAAALLTSPAEAFF.